This TCR beta chain was found in a study of spatial heterogeneity in lung cancer. The study, taken as a whole, reports: Ubiquitous, expanded tumor-derived TCRs were more frequently observed in blood at resection than at follow-up.

Stated time point: sample taken at primary tumor resection. Extraction of whole RNA from tumor, nontumor lung or frozen PBMC preceded unsorted sequencing. TCR cDNA molecules each carried a unique molecular identifier. A single record per CDR3 protein comes from TCRdb applying MiXCR to the 5' RACE reads. The data show about 14,000 distinct CDR3 sequences, approximately 11% seen once. This clonotype was observed many times. Its antigen is not known. V dropped 8 bases and J dropped 5 bases, with 15 bases sitting between them. The CDR3 is 13 residues long. In germline, CDR1 is WSHSY, CDR2 SAAADI. This receptor was identified in a female donor with early-stage non-small cell lung cancer. The specimen comprised PBMCs, sampled at surgery. The chain has TRBV10-2 and TRBJ1-1; D may be TRBD1 (5 bases). CDR3 nucleotides: TGCGCCAGCCGATTTTCCAGGGAGACTGAAGCTTTCTTT. It translates to CASRFSRETEAFF.